What follows are 13 T cell receptor beta chains derived from one specimen sequenced in a study of patients with pleural tuberculosis. From the reads, TCRdb called clonotypes with MiXCR, one entry per CDR3 protein. The sample has 45,000 to 60,000 distinct CDR3 sequences, 7.3% seen once; the top ten hold 16%. The receptors here all came from a human donor with pleural tuberculosis.

This clonotype was observed at least ten times. The V and J genes are TRBV20-1 and TRBJ2-7, with TRBD2 matching 10 bases. This CDR3 has 13 amino acids. The germline V gene encodes CDR1 DFQATT and CDR2 SNEGSKA (reference sequence). The V segment lost 5 bases and the J segment 5 bases; nucleotides outside the gene matches: 6. CDR3 bases: TGCAGTGCTCGGACCGGGACTAGCGACGAGCAGTACTTC. Protein: CSARTGTSDEQYF.

This clonotype came up a few times. A read error is possible here, since a much larger clone lies one base away. The CDR3 coding sequence is TGCGGTGCTAGAGTCCCACTAGTCTCCTACAATGAGCAGTTCTTC. Amino acids: CGARVPLVSYNEQFF. The chain combines TRBV20-1 with TRBJ2-1; weak D call: TRBD2 (5 bases). The germline V gene has CDR1 DFQATT and CDR2 SNEGSKA (reference sequence). This CDR3 has 15 amino acids.

There are many counts of this clonotype. The rearrangement uses TRBV12-3 or TRBV12-4 and TRBJ2-1, with TRBD1 matching over 9 bases. Germline trimming cut 6 bases from V and 2 bases from J; bases unmatched to any gene: 5. The CDR3 covers 15 residues. The CDR3: CASRSTGGAYNEQFF. CDR3 coding DNA: TGTGCCAGCAGATCCACAGGGGGCGCCTACAATGAGCAGTTCTTC.

This clonotype was recorded at least ten times. The DNA of the CDR3 is TGTGCCAGCAGTTTATCACAGGGGTACTACAATGAGCAGTTCTTC. Amino acid sequence: CASSLSQGYYNEQFF. This rearrangement joins TRBV28 to TRBJ2-1; 7 bases match TRBD1. The CDR3 runs to 15 residues. Losses at the gene ends were 1 base for V and 3 bases for J; bases not matched to a gene: 3. Germline CDR1 MDHEN, CDR2 SYDVKM.

There are many counts of this clonotype. The chain is built from TRBV12-3 or TRBV12-4 and TRBJ1-3; weak D call: TRBD1 (6 bases). V was cut by 1 base and J by 0 bases, with 7 bases left in between. The CDR3 runs to 15 residues. The CDR3 is CASSLGGGSGNTIYF. The CDR3, as DNA: TGTGCCAGCAGTTTAGGAGGGGGCTCTGGAAACACCATATATTTT.

In its sample, this clonotype was seen many times. This chain's CDR3 is CASSVRRGDGYTF. The CDR3 nucleotides are TGTGCCAGCAGCGTGCGCAGGGGCGATGGCTACACCTTC. The chain links TRBV11-2 to TRBJ1-2; tentative D call: TRBD1 (6 bases). Germline CDR1 SGHAT, CDR2 FQNNGV. V lost 5 bases and J 6 bases, leaving 13 bases between the germline ends. This CDR3 comprises 13 residues. Supplemented by reference TRBV11-2 and TRBJ1-2, the full variable domain reads EAGVAQSPRYKIIEKRQSVAFWCNPISGHATLYWYQQILGQGPKLLIQFQNNGVVDDSQLPKDRFSAERLKGVDSTLKIQPAKLEDSAVYLCASSVRRGDGYTFGSGTRLTVV.

This clonotype was seen only a few times. This chain uses TRBV12-3 or TRBV12-4 with TRBJ2-7, with 8 bases matching TRBD1. The CDR3 has 14 residues. The V and J ends lost 5 bases and 3 bases, in that order; junction bases with no gene match: 6. CDR3 nucleotide sequence: TGTGCCAGCAGTCTACAGGGGGGAAGCTACGAGCAGTACGTC. The encoded protein is CASSLQGGSYEQYV.

There are many counts of this clonotype. This chain connects TRBV12-3 or TRBV12-4 to TRBJ2-7; TRBD2 agrees at 13 bases. There are 15 residues in the CDR3. Trimming cost V 5 bases and J 4 bases; bases outside gene matches: 5. The chain's CDR3 is CASSPTSGRFYEQYV. CDR3 bases: TGTGCCAGCAGTCCGACTAGCGGGAGGTTTTACGAGCAGTACGTC.

The V and J genes are TRBV30 and TRBJ2-1, with 9 positions matching TRBD2. Trimming removed 4 bases from V and 2 bases from J; junction bases left unmatched: 9. Germline-derived CDR1 and CDR2 are GTSNPN and SVGIG (reference sequence). The CDR3 covers 16 residues. This chain's CDR3 is CAWNAVAGVPYNEQFF. The CDR3 DNA reads TGTGCCTGGAACGCCGTAGCGGGAGTGCCCTACAATGAGCAGTTCTTC.

The sample holds many counts of this clonotype. V and J are TRBV28 and TRBJ1-5; 7 nucleotides line up with TRBD1. The V gene end was trimmed by 7 bases and the J gene end by 6 bases; junction bases not matched to a gene: 9. Germline values: CDR1 MDHEN, CDR2 SYDVKM. This CDR3 region has 14 residues. CDR3 sequence (DNA): TGTGCCAGCATCGACCAGGGGGAAGGTCAGCCCCAGCATTTT. Its translation is CASIDQGEGQPQHF.

J is TRBJ2-3 and V is TRBV11-2; perhaps TRBD1 as D (5 bases). Germline CDR1 SGHAT, CDR2 FQNNGV. This CDR3 comprises 15 residues. V gave up 5 bases and J gave up 4 bases, with 16 bases separating them. Here the CDR3 DNA reads TGTGCCAGCAGCCCCCTGCAGGGTCGGTCAGATACGCAGTATTTT. Its translation is CASSPLQGRSDTQYF.

There are many counts of this clonotype. The CDR3 coding sequence is TGCAGCGGGGGATTGGGTGGGAACACTGAAGCTTTCTTT. The encoded protein is CSGGLGGNTEAFF. V and J are TRBV29-1 and TRBJ1-1; D gene ambiguous. The germline CDR1 and CDR2 sequences are SQVTM and ANQGSEA. The CDR3 runs 13 residues. Trimming shortened V by 7 bases and J by 1 base, and 13 bases separated the two germline ends.

This clonotype was recorded at least ten times. The chain uses TRBV5-1 and TRBJ1-2; no firm D call. Trimming removed 0 bases from V and 0 bases from J, with 12 bases in between. Germline CDR1 reads SGHRS; CDR2 reads YFSETQ. The CDR3 covers 16 residues. The DNA of the CDR3 is TGCGCCAGCAGCTTGGATCGGGCCAGAGCTAACTATGGCTACACCTTC. Protein: CASSLDRARANYGYTF.